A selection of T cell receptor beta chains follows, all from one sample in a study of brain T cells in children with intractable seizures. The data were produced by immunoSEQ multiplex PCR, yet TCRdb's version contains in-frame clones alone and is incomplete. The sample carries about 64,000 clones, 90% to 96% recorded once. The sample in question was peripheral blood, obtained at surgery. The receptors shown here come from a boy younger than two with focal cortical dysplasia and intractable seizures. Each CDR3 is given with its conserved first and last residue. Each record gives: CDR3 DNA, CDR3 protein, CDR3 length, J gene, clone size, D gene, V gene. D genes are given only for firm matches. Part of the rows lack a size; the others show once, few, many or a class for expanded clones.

CDR3nt: TGTGCCAGCAGTTTATCTGGGTCAGGGGAGAGTGAGCAGTTCTTC
CDR3aa: CASSLSGSGESEQFF
len: 15
j_gene: TRBJ2-1
abundance: -
d_gene: -
v_gene: TRBV27

CDR3nt: TGTGCCAGCAGTGGGGGGAGGACTAGCGGGGGAAATGAGCAGTTCTTC
CDR3aa: CASSGGRTSGGNEQFF
len: 16
j_gene: TRBJ2-1
abundance: -
d_gene: TRBD2
v_gene: TRBV6-1

CDR3nt: TGTGCCAGCAGCCAAAGCAGGTTATGGGCTAATGAAAAACTGTTTTTT
CDR3aa: CASSQSRLWANEKLFF
len: 16
j_gene: TRBJ1-4
abundance: -
d_gene: -
v_gene: TRBV3-1/TRBV3-2

CDR3nt: TGTGCCAGCAGCTTTTACCGGACCGGGGCCAACGTCCTGACTTTC
CDR3aa: CASSFYRTGANVLTF
len: 15
j_gene: TRBJ2-6
abundance: once
d_gene: -
v_gene: TRBV7-2

CDR3nt: TGTGCCAGCAGTGAAGAAAGGTCTCAGCCCCAGCATTTT
CDR3aa: CASSEERSQPQHF
len: 13
j_gene: TRBJ1-5
abundance: -
d_gene: -
v_gene: TRBV6-1

CDR3nt: TGTGCCAGCAGCCAAGTCAGGGACAATGAAAAACTGTTTTTT
CDR3aa: CASSQVRDNEKLFF
len: 14
j_gene: TRBJ1-4
abundance: -
d_gene: -
v_gene: TRBV4-2

CDR3nt: TGCGCCAGCAAACCTCCGGGGCCCCCCAATGAGCAGTTCTTC
CDR3aa: CASKPPGPPNEQFF
len: 14
j_gene: TRBJ2-1
abundance: -
d_gene: -
v_gene: TRBV5-1

CDR3nt: TGTGCCAGCAGCTTATGGCAGGCGGGCGGGGAGCTGTTTTTT
CDR3aa: CASSLWQAGGELFF
len: 14
j_gene: TRBJ2-2
abundance: -
d_gene: -
v_gene: TRBV7-3

CDR3nt: TGTGCCAGCAGCCACACCGGGACAGGGAGGAATTCACCCCTCCACTTT
CDR3aa: CASSHTGTGRNSPLHF
len: 16
j_gene: TRBJ1-6
abundance: -
d_gene: TRBD1
v_gene: TRBV3-1/TRBV3-2

CDR3nt: TGTGCCAGCAGTTTATTAGCAGGGGGCGGCTACGAGCAGTACTTC
CDR3aa: CASSLLAGGGYEQYF
len: 15
j_gene: TRBJ2-7
abundance: -
d_gene: TRBD1
v_gene: TRBV28

CDR3nt: TGTGCCAGCAGTCACAATGTAGCGGGACCCTCCTACAATGAGCAGTTCTTC
CDR3aa: CASSHNVAGPSYNEQFF
len: 17
j_gene: TRBJ2-1
abundance: -
d_gene: TRBD2
v_gene: TRBV27

CDR3nt: TGTGCCAGCAGTACCGGACTAGCGCTCGTCGGGTTCTTC
CDR3aa: CASSTGLALVGFF
len: 13
j_gene: TRBJ2-1
abundance: -
d_gene: TRBD2
v_gene: TRBV28

CDR3nt: TGTGCCAGCTCACCACCGGAGCGGGGGGGCACAGATACGCAGTATTTT
CDR3aa: CASSPPERGGTDTQYF
len: 16
j_gene: TRBJ2-3
abundance: -
d_gene: TRBD2
v_gene: TRBV18

CDR3nt: TGCGCCAGCAGCTTGTGGGCAGTACGAACAACTAATGAAAAACTGTTTTTT
CDR3aa: CASSLWAVRTTNEKLFF
len: 17
j_gene: TRBJ1-4
abundance: -
d_gene: -
v_gene: TRBV5-1

CDR3nt: TGTGCCAGCAGTTACTACTCGGGACTCTCTGAAGCTTTCTTT
CDR3aa: CASSYYSGLSEAFF
len: 14
j_gene: TRBJ1-1
abundance: -
d_gene: -
v_gene: TRBV6-5

CDR3nt: TGCAGTGCTAGCCCCGGGAACGACTTC
CDR3aa: CSASPGNDF
len: 9
j_gene: TRBJ2-7
abundance: -
d_gene: -
v_gene: TRBV20-1

CDR3nt: TGTGCCACCAGCGACCGGGACAGGGCGTCCAACTATGGCTACACCTTC
CDR3aa: CATSDRDRASNYGYTF
len: 16
j_gene: TRBJ1-2
abundance: -
d_gene: TRBD1
v_gene: TRBV15

CDR3nt: TGTGCCAGCTCACCCGGGCCGAGCTCCTATAATTCACCCCTCCACTTT
CDR3aa: CASSPGPSSYNSPLHF
len: 16
j_gene: TRBJ1-6
abundance: once
d_gene: -
v_gene: TRBV18

CDR3nt: TGTGCCAGCAGTTACTCGGAGGGGAATCAGCCCCAGCATTTT
CDR3aa: CASSYSEGNQPQHF
len: 14
j_gene: TRBJ1-5
abundance: few
d_gene: -
v_gene: TRBV6-5

CDR3nt: TGCGCCAGCAGCTTGCTAACGGGGAGCTCCTACGAGCAGTACTTC
CDR3aa: CASSLLTGSSYEQYF
len: 15
j_gene: TRBJ2-7
abundance: -
d_gene: -
v_gene: TRBV5-1

CDR3nt: TGTGCCAGTAGTCCCAATCGACAGTTCACTGAAGCTTTCTTT
CDR3aa: CASSPNRQFTEAFF
len: 14
j_gene: TRBJ1-1
abundance: -
d_gene: -
v_gene: TRBV19

CDR3nt: TGTGCCAGCAGTTACTCGTTTAGCGGGGTTGTCAATGAGCAGTTCTTC
CDR3aa: CASSYSFSGVVNEQFF
len: 16
j_gene: TRBJ2-1
abundance: -
d_gene: TRBD2
v_gene: TRBV6-5

CDR3nt: TGTGCCAGCAGCGTGGGGGGCGGATACCAAGAGACCCAGTACTTC
CDR3aa: CASSVGGGYQETQYF
len: 15
j_gene: TRBJ2-5
abundance: once
d_gene: -
v_gene: TRBV28

CDR3nt: TGTGCCACCAGCAGACAGGAGAATGAAAAACTGTTTTTT
CDR3aa: CATSRQENEKLFF
len: 13
j_gene: TRBJ1-4
abundance: -
d_gene: -
v_gene: TRBV15

CDR3nt: TGTGCCAGCAGTCCTCCACAGGGCAGGAGGACTGGGGCCAACGTCCTGACTTTC
CDR3aa: CASSPPQGRRTGANVLTF
len: 18
j_gene: TRBJ2-6
abundance: -
d_gene: -
v_gene: TRBV6-6

CDR3nt: TGCGCCAGCAGCCCCAGTGCGGTGGGCATGAACACTGAAGCTTTCTTT
CDR3aa: CASSPSAVGMNTEAFF
len: 16
j_gene: TRBJ1-1
abundance: -
d_gene: -
v_gene: TRBV5-1

CDR3nt: TGTGCCACCAGCAGAGAATCCGGGGGGGGCACAGATACGCAGTATTTT
CDR3aa: CATSRESGGGTDTQYF
len: 16
j_gene: TRBJ2-3
abundance: -
d_gene: TRBD2
v_gene: TRBV15

CDR3nt: TGTGCCATCAGCATCAGGGGGCCGAGCACTGAAGCTTTCTTT
CDR3aa: CAISIRGPSTEAFF
len: 14
j_gene: TRBJ1-1
abundance: -
d_gene: TRBD1
v_gene: TRBV10-3

CDR3nt: TGCAGCGTTGACCGCGGACCCGGGCGGGAGCAGTACTTC
CDR3aa: CSVDRGPGREQYF
len: 13
j_gene: TRBJ2-7
abundance: -
d_gene: -
v_gene: TRBV29-1

CDR3nt: TGTGCCAGCAGCTCCGTCCGCCCCTACGAGCAGTACTTC
CDR3aa: CASSSVRPYEQYF
len: 13
j_gene: TRBJ2-7
abundance: -
d_gene: -
v_gene: TRBV5-6

CDR3nt: TGTGCCAGCAGCCAAGACAGGGGGCCAGATACGCAGTATTTT
CDR3aa: CASSQDRGPDTQYF
len: 14
j_gene: TRBJ2-3
abundance: -
d_gene: TRBD1
v_gene: TRBV4-2

CDR3nt: TGTGCCAGCACCCCCGGAGGGCATTCCTATGGCTACACCTTC
CDR3aa: CASTPGGHSYGYTF
len: 14
j_gene: TRBJ1-2
abundance: -
d_gene: -
v_gene: TRBV5-8

CDR3nt: TGTGCCAGCACCCCCCCCCGAGTTGCGGAGACCCAGTACTTC
CDR3aa: CASTPPRVAETQYF
len: 14
j_gene: TRBJ2-5
abundance: once
d_gene: -
v_gene: TRBV7-2

CDR3nt: TGTGCCAGCACCTCAGAGGGTGGGGGTCTAGCGGGAAGGAGCACAGATACGCAGTATTTT
CDR3aa: CASTSEGGGLAGRSTDTQYF
len: 20
j_gene: TRBJ2-3
abundance: -
d_gene: TRBD2
v_gene: TRBV7-9

CDR3nt: TGTGCCAGCAAACCTAGCGGGTCCTCCTACGAGCAGTACTTC
CDR3aa: CASKPSGSSYEQYF
len: 14
j_gene: TRBJ2-7
abundance: -
d_gene: TRBD2
v_gene: TRBV28

CDR3nt: TGTGCCACCAGCAGGACCCCGACAGGCCCCCAAGAGACCCAGTACTTC
CDR3aa: CATSRTPTGPQETQYF
len: 16
j_gene: TRBJ2-5
abundance: -
d_gene: -
v_gene: TRBV15

CDR3nt: TGTGCCATCAGTGAGGTGACAGATAATGAAAAACTGTTTTTT
CDR3aa: CAISEVTDNEKLFF
len: 14
j_gene: TRBJ1-4
abundance: -
d_gene: -
v_gene: TRBV10-3

CDR3nt: TGTGCCAGCAGCTTCAGGGGGCCGGCCACTGAAGCTTTCTTT
CDR3aa: CASSFRGPATEAFF
len: 14
j_gene: TRBJ1-1
abundance: -
d_gene: TRBD1
v_gene: TRBV7-9

CDR3nt: TGTGCCAGTAGTGGAACCTCAGGAGACTATGGCTACACCTTC
CDR3aa: CASSGTSGDYGYTF
len: 14
j_gene: TRBJ1-2
abundance: -
d_gene: -
v_gene: TRBV19

CDR3nt: TGTGCCAGCAGCTCCCCGGGCGGGCCTAGCGTAACAGATACGCAGTATTTT
CDR3aa: CASSSPGGPSVTDTQYF
len: 17
j_gene: TRBJ2-3
abundance: -
d_gene: -
v_gene: TRBV7-2

CDR3nt: TGCGCCAGCAGCTTGGGTCGGGGAGAGAACACTGAAGCTTTCTTT
CDR3aa: CASSLGRGENTEAFF
len: 15
j_gene: TRBJ1-1
abundance: -
d_gene: -
v_gene: TRBV5-1

CDR3nt: TGTGCCAGCAGCGTAAGAGGCAACGAAGACACCGGGGAGCTGTTTTTT
CDR3aa: CASSVRGNEDTGELFF
len: 16
j_gene: TRBJ2-2
abundance: -
d_gene: -
v_gene: TRBV9

CDR3nt: TGTGCCAGCAGCCGCAGGACAGGGGTAAGCTACGAGCAGTACTTC
CDR3aa: CASSRRTGVSYEQYF
len: 15
j_gene: TRBJ2-7
abundance: -
d_gene: TRBD1
v_gene: TRBV13

CDR3nt: TGTGCCAGCAGCCAAGGCAGGGGGCAAGATGAAAAACTGTTTTTT
CDR3aa: CASSQGRGQDEKLFF
len: 15
j_gene: TRBJ1-4
abundance: -
d_gene: TRBD1
v_gene: TRBV4-2

CDR3nt: TGTGCCAGCTCAATAGGGGAAAATGGCTACACCTTC
CDR3aa: CASSIGENGYTF
len: 12
j_gene: TRBJ1-2
abundance: -
d_gene: -
v_gene: TRBV18

CDR3nt: TGTGCCAGCAGCTTGGGACAGCGGTATCAGCCCCAGCATTTT
CDR3aa: CASSLGQRYQPQHF
len: 14
j_gene: TRBJ1-5
abundance: -
d_gene: TRBD1
v_gene: TRBV7-2

CDR3nt: TGTGCCAGCAGCAAAAATTTTCCAGAAGGACAGGGCCCTGGCTACACCTTC
CDR3aa: CASSKNFPEGQGPGYTF
len: 17
j_gene: TRBJ1-2
abundance: -
d_gene: -
v_gene: TRBV21-1

CDR3nt: TGTGCCAGCAGCCGGGGGACTAGCGGCGACCAAGAGACCCAGTACTTC
CDR3aa: CASSRGTSGDQETQYF
len: 16
j_gene: TRBJ2-5
abundance: -
d_gene: TRBD2
v_gene: TRBV5-4

CDR3nt: TGTGCCAGCAGCTTTGAAGGGGCTGCTGAAGCTTTCTTT
CDR3aa: CASSFEGAAEAFF
len: 13
j_gene: TRBJ1-1
abundance: -
d_gene: -
v_gene: TRBV11-2

CDR3nt: TGTGCCAGTAGTCGTAGCGGGGGGGACACCGGGGAGCTGTTTTTT
CDR3aa: CASSRSGGDTGELFF
len: 15
j_gene: TRBJ2-2
abundance: once
d_gene: TRBD2
v_gene: TRBV19

CDR3nt: TGTGCCAGCAGTAACTCCTGGGACAGCTCCTACGAGCAGTACTTC
CDR3aa: CASSNSWDSSYEQYF
len: 15
j_gene: TRBJ2-7
abundance: -
d_gene: TRBD1
v_gene: TRBV6-5

CDR3nt: TGTGCCAGCAGCTTACCCTCGGACAGGGTCTATGGCTACACCTTC
CDR3aa: CASSLPSDRVYGYTF
len: 15
j_gene: TRBJ1-2
abundance: -
d_gene: TRBD1
v_gene: TRBV7-9

CDR3nt: TGTGCCAGCAGCCCCGAACGGGGAGCAAGGGATACGCAGTATTTT
CDR3aa: CASSPERGARDTQYF
len: 15
j_gene: TRBJ2-3
abundance: -
d_gene: -
v_gene: TRBV7-2

CDR3nt: TGTGCCAGCAGCTGGGACTATGGCTACACCTTC
CDR3aa: CASSWDYGYTF
len: 11
j_gene: TRBJ1-2
abundance: -
d_gene: -
v_gene: TRBV5-6

CDR3nt: TGTGCCAGCAGCCACAGGGGTTCCCCCTACAATGAGCAGTTCTTC
CDR3aa: CASSHRGSPYNEQFF
len: 15
j_gene: TRBJ2-1
abundance: once
d_gene: TRBD1
v_gene: TRBV11-3